This TCR beta chain was recorded in a study of lymphopenia after photon versus proton radiotherapy (dated by TCRdb to about 2019). At the level of the whole study: The study compared the immunological effects of photon versus proton radiation therapy in patients with gastrointestinal tumors who developed high-grade lymphopenia. The cohort comprised 20 patients with gastrointestinal tumors who received either photon or proton therapy and then developed lymphopenia. The study aimed to characterize how the two radiation modalities differ in their impact on the immune system. Beyond this particular receptor, the publication reports: The survival association was examined only in patients who died, and the authors described better survival with proton therapy as a possibility, not as a demonstrated result. After the lymphocyte count nadir, photon-treated repertoires showed oligoclonal expansion, especially of CD8+ Temra cells, which drove the drop in diversity. During treatment, patients who received photon therapy lost naive T cells and TCR diversity and gained effector/memory populations, whereas patients who received proton therapy remained relatively stable. Across the cohort, among patients who died, a greater drop in TCR diversity after the nadir was inversely correlated with overall survival time.

Library preparation was by the immunoSEQ multiplex PCR assay. T cell repertoires were profiled by deep sequencing of rearranged TCR beta loci, alongside multiparametric flow cytometry. TCRdb holds this immuneACCESS table with in-frame rearrangements only. Some clones are missing; in checked studies, unresolved V genes explain under half, and the rest has no known cause. In this sample the table shows about 34,000 clones, 84% of which occur a single time. The ten largest clones represent about 14% of the sample. Germline trimming: 5 bases from V, 3 bases from J; junction bases outside gene matches: 8. The germline V gene encodes CDR1 SGHDT and CDR2 YYEEEE. Counted from cysteine to phenylalanine, this CDR3 has 15 amino acids. Just the 45-base CDR3 DNA is kept, in frame starting at base 1. Concerning this clone itself: No antigen is known for it. No base quality information exists; no much larger clone differs at one position.

The receptor's source is an older woman with pancreatic cancer. The chain uses TRBV5-6 and TRBJ1-1, with 9 central nucleotides matching TRBD1. This sample comprised peripheral blood, obtained from a patient treated with proton-based radiotherapy. The DNA is as follows: TGTGCCAGCAGTCATAAGGACAGGGGATACACTGAAGCTTTCTTT. Translation gives CASSHKDRGYTEAFF. This CDR3, with the reference TRBV5-6 and TRBJ1-1 proteins standing in past its ends, gives the full variable domain DAGVTQSPTHLIKTRGQQVTLRCSPKSGHDTVSWYQQALGQGPQFIFQYYEEEERQRGNFPDRFSGHQFPNYSSELNVNALLLGDSALYLCASSHKDRGYTEAFFGQGTRLTVV.